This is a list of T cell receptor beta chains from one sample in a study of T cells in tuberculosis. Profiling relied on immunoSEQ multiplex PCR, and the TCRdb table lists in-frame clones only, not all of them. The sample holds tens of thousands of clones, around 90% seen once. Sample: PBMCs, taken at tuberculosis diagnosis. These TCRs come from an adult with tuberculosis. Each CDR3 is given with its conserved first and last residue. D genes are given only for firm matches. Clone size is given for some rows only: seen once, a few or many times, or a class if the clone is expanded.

cdr3_nt: TGTGCCAGCAGCGTGGACAGGGGGAAAGAGCAGTACTTC
cdr3_aa: CASSVDRGKEQYF
clone_size: -
d_call: TRBD1
v_call: TRBV7-8
j_call: TRBJ2-7

cdr3_nt: TGCGCCAGCAGCTCCGGACAGGGGGCATTGATCTATGGCTACACCTTC
cdr3_aa: CASSSGQGALIYGYTF
clone_size: -
d_call: TRBD1
v_call: TRBV5-1
j_call: TRBJ1-2

cdr3_nt: TGCGCCAGCAGCTTGGACGCCAGGGGGCGAACTAATGAAAAACTGTTTTTT
cdr3_aa: CASSLDARGRTNEKLFF
clone_size: -
d_call: TRBD1
v_call: TRBV5-1
j_call: TRBJ1-4

cdr3_nt: TGTGCCAGCACCCCTAGGGGGTGGGACAATGAGCAGTTCTTC
cdr3_aa: CASTPRGWDNEQFF
clone_size: -
d_call: -
v_call: TRBV6-5
j_call: TRBJ2-1

cdr3_nt: TGCGCCAGCAGCCCACAGAATAACTATGGCTACACCTTC
cdr3_aa: CASSPQNNYGYTF
clone_size: once
d_call: -
v_call: TRBV5-1
j_call: TRBJ1-2

cdr3_nt: TGTGCCAGCAGCCAAGACCTACTAGCGGGGCCCGGCGGGGGGCAGTTCTTC
cdr3_aa: CASSQDLLAGPGGGQFF
clone_size: -
d_call: TRBD2
v_call: TRBV4-2
j_call: TRBJ2-1

cdr3_nt: TGTGCCAGCAGCCAAACCACAGGGGCCTATGGCTACACCTTC
cdr3_aa: CASSQTTGAYGYTF
clone_size: -
d_call: TRBD1
v_call: TRBV7-2
j_call: TRBJ1-2

cdr3_nt: TGCGCCAGCAGCTTGGAAGGGAGAGATACGCAGTATTTT
cdr3_aa: CASSLEGRDTQYF
clone_size: -
d_call: -
v_call: TRBV5-1
j_call: TRBJ2-3

cdr3_nt: TGCGCCAGCAGCCTTGGCCGGGACAGGATATACGAGCAGTACTTC
cdr3_aa: CASSLGRDRIYEQYF
clone_size: -
d_call: TRBD1
v_call: TRBV4-3
j_call: TRBJ2-7

cdr3_nt: TGTGCCAGCAGTGATTTAGGGGGAGGGAATTCACCCCTCCACTTT
cdr3_aa: CASSDLGGGNSPLHF
clone_size: -
d_call: -
v_call: TRBV6-1
j_call: TRBJ1-6

cdr3_nt: TGTGCCAGCAGATCAGAACCACAGGGCTATGGCTACACCTTC
cdr3_aa: CASRSEPQGYGYTF
clone_size: -
d_call: -
v_call: TRBV28
j_call: TRBJ1-2

cdr3_nt: TGCGCCAGCAGCCTAGTTGGTAGCGGTACAGATACGCAGTATTTT
cdr3_aa: CASSLVGSGTDTQYF
clone_size: -
d_call: -
v_call: TRBV4-1
j_call: TRBJ2-3

cdr3_nt: TGTGCCAGCGCTTTGATACGGGGGGCGGCTGAAGCTTTCTTT
cdr3_aa: CASALIRGAAEAFF
clone_size: -
d_call: -
v_call: TRBV6-1
j_call: TRBJ1-1

cdr3_nt: TGCGCCAGCAGCTTAGCCGGGAAAGAATTCCAGACCCAGTACTTC
cdr3_aa: CASSLAGKEFQTQYF
clone_size: once
d_call: -
v_call: TRBV5-1
j_call: TRBJ2-5

cdr3_nt: TGTGCCAGCAGTTACGACAGGGTGAACTATGGCTACACCTTC
cdr3_aa: CASSYDRVNYGYTF
clone_size: -
d_call: TRBD1
v_call: TRBV6-5
j_call: TRBJ1-2

cdr3_nt: TGTGCCAGCAGCGAGACCCGGGACAGGGGGCACTATGGCTACACCTTC
cdr3_aa: CASSETRDRGHYGYTF
clone_size: once
d_call: TRBD1
v_call: TRBV5-6
j_call: TRBJ1-2

cdr3_nt: TGTGCCAGCAGTGAGTTGAGCATCTCTGGAAACACCATATATTTT
cdr3_aa: CASSELSISGNTIYF
clone_size: -
d_call: -
v_call: TRBV6-1
j_call: TRBJ1-3

cdr3_nt: TGCGCCAGCAGCTTTTTGGCAAGCACTGAAGCTTTCTTT
cdr3_aa: CASSFLASTEAFF
clone_size: -
d_call: -
v_call: TRBV5-1
j_call: TRBJ1-1

cdr3_nt: TGTGCCAGCAGCGCCGGAAGGACAGGGGTGGACGAAAAACTGTTTTTT
cdr3_aa: CASSAGRTGVDEKLFF
clone_size: -
d_call: TRBD1
v_call: TRBV9
j_call: TRBJ1-4

cdr3_nt: TGTGCCAGCAGCTTAGGGCCAACAGTTTTCGCGCCCTATGGCTACACCTTC
cdr3_aa: CASSLGPTVFAPYGYTF
clone_size: -
d_call: -
v_call: TRBV7-9
j_call: TRBJ1-2

cdr3_nt: TGTGCCAGCACTCGGATGGGGGGGGCGAGGGCAGATACGCAGTATTTT
cdr3_aa: CASTRMGGARADTQYF
clone_size: -
d_call: -
v_call: TRBV6-6
j_call: TRBJ2-3

cdr3_nt: TGCGCCAGCAGCCCCGGACAGGAAGTTTCACCCCTCCACTTT
cdr3_aa: CASSPGQEVSPLHF
clone_size: -
d_call: TRBD1
v_call: TRBV5-1
j_call: TRBJ1-6

cdr3_nt: TGTGCCAGCAGCCATTACAGGGGCCCCCACAATGAGCAGTTCTTC
cdr3_aa: CASSHYRGPHNEQFF
clone_size: -
d_call: TRBD1
v_call: TRBV11-2
j_call: TRBJ2-1